The 12 T cell receptor beta chains presented below share a single source sample, sequenced in a study of beta chain features in type 1 diabetes. Since all of the isolated RNA was reverse transcribed, expressed TCRB transcripts were what got sequenced. Clones were read by immunoSEQ multiplex PCR, and TCRdb kept only the in-frame ones, dropping some. The sample has around 360,000 clones, around 13% seen once. Points from the study as a whole: All four CD4+ subsets from Type 1 diabetes patients carried moderately but significantly shorter TCRB CDR3s.

These receptors have no known antigen. The sample taken for sequencing was naive CD4+ T cells from blood. Receptors originate from a woman aged 18-29 years with type 1 diabetes.

The CDR3 here is CASSRNEQFF. The CDR3 nucleotides are TGTGCCAGCAGCCGCAATGAGCAGTTCTTC. The chain employs TRBV7-9 and TRBJ2-1; unclear D gene. Germline CDR1 SEHNR, CDR2 FQNEAQ (reference sequence). The CDR3 consists of 10 residues. V lost 5 bases, J lost 6 bases, and 2 bases lay in between.

V and J are TRBV5-1 and TRBJ1-6, with TRBD1 matching 7 bases. The CDR3 sequence is 14 residues long. Germline V CDR1 and CDR2: SGHRS, YFSETQ. With V trimmed by 0 bases and J by 9 bases, 3 bases remained unmatched. CDR3 amino acids: CASSLGDSGSPLHF. Written as DNA, the CDR3 is TGCGCCAGCAGCTTGGGGGACAGCGGTTCACCCCTCCACTTT. Filled out from reference TRBV5-1 and TRBJ1-6, the complete variable domain reads KAGVTQTPRYLIKTRGQQVTLSCSPISGHRSVSWYQQTPGQGLQFLFEYFSETQRNKGNFPGRFSGRQFSNSRSEMNVSTLELGDSALYLCASSLGDSGSPLHFGNGTRLTVT.

The chain carries TRBV19 and TRBJ1-1, with D uncertain. CDR3 length: 13 amino acids. The V and J ends lost 1 base and 11 bases respectively, with 14 bases between them. Germline V lookup: CDR1 LNHDA, CDR2 SQIVND (reference sequence). The CDR3 is CASSIGRGEWAFF. The CDR3 DNA follows: TGTGCCAGTAGTATAGGACGAGGAGAGTGGGCTTTCTTT.

This chain links TRBV7-9 with TRBJ2-7; unclear D gene. The CDR3 is 14 amino acids. CDR1 and CDR2 from the germline V gene are SEHNR and FQNEAQ (reference sequence). V was clipped by 1 base and J by 0 bases, with 7 bases between them. The CDR3 region has the DNA TGTGCCAGCAGCTTAGGCCCTAGCTCCTACGAGCAGTACTTC. Protein: CASSLGPSSYEQYF.

This chain connects TRBV5-1 to TRBJ2-7; D is unresolved. The V and J ends lost 4 bases and 3 bases respectively, with 14 bases between them. Germline lookup yields CDR1 SGHRS and CDR2 YFSETQ. The CDR3 loop spans 14 amino acids. The CDR3 nucleotides are TGCGCCAGCAGCGCACAGACACAACTCTACGAGCAGTACTTC. This encodes CASSAQTQLYEQYF.

The chain employs TRBV29-1 and TRBJ1-5; perhaps TRBD1 as D (6 bases). Trimming stripped 6 bases from V and 6 bases from J, with 15 bases between. CDR1 SQVTM and CDR2 ANQGSEA come from the germline V gene. This CDR3 comprises 13 residues. CDR3 loop: CSVRTGKAQPQHF. In DNA form, the CDR3 reads TGCAGCGTGAGAACAGGGAAAGCTCAGCCCCAGCATTTT.

This chain joins TRBV12-5 and TRBJ1-4; the D gene is possibly TRBD1 (5 bases). V was shortened by 5 bases and J by 8 bases, with 12 bases between the two germline ends. There are 13 residues in the CDR3. Germline values: CDR1 LGHNT, CDR2 FRNRAP. This chain's CDR3 is CASGTGQDEKLFF. CDR3 bases: TGTGCTAGTGGTACCGGACAAGACGAAAAACTGTTTTTT.

This clone showed up just a few times. The chain has TRBV29-1 and TRBJ1-1; the D is unclear. CDR3 length equals 15 residues. Germline values: CDR1 SQVTM, CDR2 ANQGSEA. Trimming removed 1 base from V and 0 bases from J, with 12 bases in between. The CDR3 nucleotides are TGCAGCGTTGAAGGGCAGATGTACATGAACACTGAAGCTTTCTTT. Protein product: CSVEGQMYMNTEAFF.

For this clone: Other DNA sequences in this sample translate to the same CDR3. This chain links TRBV18 with TRBJ1-1; tentatively, D is TRBD1 (5 bases). The germline gives CDR1 KGHSH, CDR2 LQKENI. The CDR3 contains 14 residues. Trimming left V 0 bases short and J 1 base short, with 6 bases between. The DNA for the CDR3 is TGTGCCAGCTCACCACCTCAGGGGAACACTGAAGCTTTCTTT. This gives the protein CASSPPQGNTEAFF.

This clone was detected only a few times. The V gene is TRBV27, the J gene TRBJ2-5; 10 bases align to TRBD1. V shed 4 bases and J 3 bases; nucleotides not matched to a gene: 8. The CDR3 spans 16 residues. Germline V gene data show CDR1 as MNHEY and CDR2 as SMNVEV (reference sequence). The CDR3 loop reads CASSSSGTGEEETQYF. The CDR3 DNA is TGTGCCAGCAGTTCCTCCGGGACAGGGGAGGAAGAGACCCAGTACTTC.

This clone was detected only a few times. One end of the junction does not line up with germline, which may come from a read error. The genes are TRBV7-9 and TRBJ1-6, with D tentatively TRBD1 (5 bases). Germline-derived CDR1 and CDR2 are SEHNR and FQNEAQ (reference sequence). The CDR3 has 15 amino acids. This chain's CDR3 is CASRPGSPDNSPLHF. DNA of the CDR3: TGTGCCAGCAGGCCAGGGTCCCCGGATAACTCACCCCTCCACTTT.

This clone was seen a few times. This rearrangement joins TRBV10-2 to TRBJ2-7, with D possibly being TRBD2 (6 bases). Deletions cut 4 bases from V and 7 bases from J, with 11 bases between. Germline loops: CDR1 WSHSY, CDR2 SAAADI. The CDR3 has 12 amino acids. CDR3 DNA: TGCGCCAGCAGTGTGGGACTCAGAGAGCAGTACTTC. It yields the protein CASSVGLREQYF.